What follows are 5 T cell receptor beta chains derived from one specimen sequenced in a study of post-analysis software for immune sequencing data. Their antigens remain unidentified. Study results and caveats: Controls showed lower frequencies than patients for roughly 5 TRBV segments, and TRBV5-6, TRBV5-1 and TRBV20-1 were among these.

Unique molecular identifiers featured in each of the TCR beta cDNA libraries. TCRdb used MiXCR to reprocess the PCR reads, holding one entry per CDR3 protein. Of about 460,000 distinct CDR3 sequences in the sample, under 55% were seen once. Sequencing used blood. The receptors derive from a girl under 18 with multiple sclerosis.

The J gene is TRBJ2-1, the V gene TRBV7-9; 11 bases map to TRBD2. Germline-derived CDR1 and CDR2 are SEHNR and FQNEAQ (reference sequence). The V and J ends lost 5 bases and 3 bases, in that order; junction bases with no gene match: 6. This CDR3 is built from 16 residues. The CDR3 here is CASSKTGTSGYNEQFF. The CDR3 nucleotides read TGTGCCAGCAGCAAAACCGGGACTAGCGGCTACAATGAGCAGTTCTTC.

The chain is built from TRBV7-2 and TRBJ2-7; D remains ambiguous. This CDR3 contains 13 residues. Germline V lookup: CDR1 SGHTA, CDR2 FQGNSA. V was cut by 5 bases and J by 5 bases, with 13 bases left in between. This chain's CDR3 is CASSPGWTHEQYF. CDR3 DNA: TGTGCCAGCAGCCCCGGCTGGACCCACGAGCAGTACTTC.

A word on this clonotype: This clone may be a read error of a much larger clone one base away. This chain links TRBV29-1 with TRBJ2-7; 9 bases line up with TRBD2. The CDR3 is made up of 13 amino acids. J was trimmed by 2 bases and V by 6 bases; bases with no gene match: 5. The germline gives CDR1 SQVTM, CDR2 ANQGSEA. The CDR3 DNA reads TGCAGCGTAGGGACTAGCCTCCCCTACGAGCAGTACTTC. Translated: CSVGTSLPYEQYF.

This chain connects TRBV20-1 to TRBJ2-7; the match to TRBD2 covers 7 bases. CDR3 length: 15 amino acids. V lost 1 base and J lost 2; bases outside the gene matches: 8. Germline CDR1 reads DFQATT; CDR2 reads SNEGSKA (reference sequence). The CDR3 DNA sequence: TGCAGTGCTAGAGTCACTAGCGCCGCCGCCTACGAGCAGTACTTC. It yields the protein CSARVTSAAAYEQYF.

In this sample, this clonotype turned up a few times. The J gene is TRBJ1-5, the V gene TRBV28; D not resolved. Germline values: CDR1 MDHEN, CDR2 SYDVKM. V was pared by 3 bases and J by 2 bases, with 8 bases between. The CDR3 length is 14 residues. The CDR3: CASSFGQGNQPQHF. CDR3 in DNA: TGTGCCAGCAGTTTCGGGCAGGGCAATCAGCCCCAGCATTTT.